This note documents a single TCR beta chain sequence. While infection was still active, Seattle patients were enrolled and then followed longitudinally. TCRdb's copy holds only in-frame clones and misses some; the assay was immunoSEQ multiplex PCR. The repertoire holds over 250,000 clones, with approximately 91% as singletons. Germline CDR1 and CDR2: SQVTM and ANQGSEA. The V end was cut by 4 bases, the J end by 2 bases, with 15 bases between. The CDR3 contains 14 residues. The data are from a study of blood T cell repertoires in COVID-19. Study-wide context: The origin of the acute and convalescent COVID-19 samples was the United States, Italy and Spain. Nucleic acid was either cDNA or gDNA, and it came from T cells, B-cell-depleted T cells, or PBMCs.

The sequence came from a young adult with COVID-19, enrolled during active disease. The rearrangement uses TRBV29-1 and TRBJ2-7; TRBD1 is a possible D gene (6 bases). The sample was peripheral blood. The CDR3 loop reads CSVVRDNSPYEQYF. CDR3 sequence (DNA): TGCAGCGTTGTCCGGGACAATTCCCCCTACGAGCAGTACTTC.